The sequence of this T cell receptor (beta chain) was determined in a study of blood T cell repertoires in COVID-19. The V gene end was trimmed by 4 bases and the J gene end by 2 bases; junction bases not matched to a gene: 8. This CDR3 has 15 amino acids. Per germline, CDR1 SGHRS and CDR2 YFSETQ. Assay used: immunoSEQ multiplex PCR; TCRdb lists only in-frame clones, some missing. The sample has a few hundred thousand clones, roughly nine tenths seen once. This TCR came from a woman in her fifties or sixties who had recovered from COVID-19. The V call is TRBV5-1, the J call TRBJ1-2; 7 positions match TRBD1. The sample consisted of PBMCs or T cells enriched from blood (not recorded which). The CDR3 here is CASSPTGATNYGYTF. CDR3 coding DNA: TGCGCCAGCAGCCCCACAGGGGCAACAAACTATGGCTACACCTTC.